These 28 T cell receptor beta chains were all obtained from the same sample, sequenced in a study of cytomegalovirus exposure and HLA in healthy donors. 60 Vbeta and 13 Jbeta primers were used in PCR. Data came from immunoSEQ multiplex PCR; TCRdb stores just in-frame clones and leaves some out. The table lists approximately 100,000 clones, roughly 70% of them singletons, with under 3.5% in the top ten. Sequenced material: PBMCs. The receptor source for this set is a woman between 50 and 59 years old in good health and CMV-seronegative.

V is TRBV21-1 and J is TRBJ2-7; the listed D gene, TRBD2, was not tested against the DNA. TRBV21-1 is a recognized pseudogene. This CDR3 comprises 14 residues. As DNA, the CDR3 is TGTGCAGACGACGTCGGCGGGGTCTCCTACGAGCAGTACTTC. Protein: CADDVGGVSYEQYF.

The V gene is TRBV18, the J gene TRBJ1-2; maybe TRBD1 (6 bases). CDR1 is KGHSH and CDR2 is LQKENI in the germline V gene. Trimming took off 4 bases at V and 6 bases at J, with 15 bases between the two ends. The CDR3 loop spans 14 amino acids. Written as DNA, the CDR3 is TGTGCCAGCTCACAGGCGACAGGCGTTGATGGCTACACCTTC. Protein product: CASSQATGVDGYTF.

The gene calls are TRBV27 and TRBJ1-1; possibly TRBD1 for D (5 bases). The ends were cut back, 8 bases at V and 4 bases at J, with 11 bases in the middle. Germline V gives CDR1 MNHEY, CDR2 SMNVEV (reference sequence). The CDR3 sequence is 12 residues long. DNA for the CDR3: TGTGCCAGCGCCTCCGGGGGCACTGAAGCTTTCTTT. Protein product: CASASGGTEAFF.

J is TRBJ2-7 and V is TRBV29-1, with a possible D match to TRBD2 (5 bases). Per germline, CDR1 SQVTM and CDR2 ANQGSEA. The CDR3 extends over 11 amino acids. Trimming cost V 4 bases and J 4 bases, with 8 bases left between them. CDR3 in amino acids: CSVGRGYEQYF. Written as DNA, the CDR3 is TGCAGCGTTGGACGGGGTTACGAGCAGTACTTC.

This chain's CDR3 is CASSFNLRQNTEAFF. CDR3 nucleotides: TGTGCCAGCAGCTTTAACCTCCGACAAAACACTGAAGCTTTCTTT. This sequence joins TRBV5-5 and TRBJ1-1, with D unresolved. This CDR3 contains 15 residues. CDR1 is SGHKS, CDR2 YYEKEE, per germline (reference sequence). V gave up 2 bases and J gave up 2 bases, with 13 bases separating them.

The table lists this clone with a count of one. The chain employs TRBV5-1 and TRBJ2-3, with 7 positions matching TRBD2. V dropped 4 bases and J dropped 2; count of bases not matched to a gene: 10. The CDR3 consists of 16 residues. Germline loops: CDR1 SGHRS, CDR2 YFSETQ. The CDR3 sequence is CASSRGEGQFTDTQYF. For the CDR3, the DNA is TGCGCCAGCAGCCGGGGGGAGGGGCAGTTCACAGATACGCAGTATTTT.

The chain joins TRBV19 to TRBJ2-6; 8 bases line up with TRBD1. From germline, CDR1 is LNHDA and CDR2 SQIVND (reference sequence). The CDR3 has 17 amino acids. V lost 0 bases and J lost 2; bases outside the gene matches: 3. The CDR3 DNA is TGTGCCAGTAGTATAGATCGGACAGGGCCTGGGGCCAACGTCCTGACTTTC. Residues: CASSIDRTGPGANVLTF. Variable domain in full (rest from reference TRBV19 and TRBJ2-6): DGGITQSPKYLFRKEGQNVTLSCEQNLNHDAMYWYRQDPGQGLRLIYYSQIVNDFQKGDIAEGYSVSREKKESFPLTVTSAQKNPTAFYLCASSIDRTGPGANVLTFGAGSRLTVL.

The table lists this clone with a few counts. The chain couples TRBV2 to TRBJ1-2; D remains ambiguous. The CDR3 totals 13 residues. From germline, CDR1 is SNHLY and CDR2 FYNNEI. The V end was cut by 5 bases, the J end by 4 bases, with 11 bases between. CDR3 DNA: TGTGCCAGCAGTACCTACTCAGGCTATGGCTACACCTTC. This codes for CASSTYSGYGYTF.

This chain joins TRBV7-9 and TRBJ1-1; D perhaps matches TRBD1 (5 bases). V lost 1 base and J 6 bases, leaving 15 bases between the germline ends. Germline CDR1 and CDR2: SEHNR and FQNEAQ (reference sequence). The length of the CDR3 is 15 residues. The CDR3 DNA reads as TGTGCCAGCAGCTTAGATCAGGGATGGATCGCTGAAGCTTTCTTT. It encodes CASSLDQGWIAEAFF.

The chain uses TRBV4-1 and TRBJ2-2; 8 bases match TRBD2. The CDR3 extends over 16 amino acids. Trimming cost V 0 bases and J 8 bases; bases outside gene matches: 8. Germline values: CDR1 MGHRA, CDR2 YSYEKL. CDR3 protein: CASSQEGLAGRGELFF. CDR3 DNA sequence: TGCGCCAGCAGCCAAGAAGGCCTAGCGGGTAGGGGGGAGCTGTTTTTT.

J is TRBJ1-6 and V is TRBV30, with D perhaps matching TRBD1 (5 bases). Germline V gives CDR1 GTSNPN, CDR2 SVGIG (reference sequence). Trimming removed 0 bases from V and 4 bases from J, with 10 bases in between. CDR3 length: 15 amino acids. The DNA of the CDR3 is TGTGCCTGGAGTGTAGAACAGGCTTATAATTCACCCCTCCACTTT. Its protein is CAWSVEQAYNSPLHF.

This chain connects TRBV10-2 to TRBJ2-1; TRBD1 is a possible D gene (6 bases). Trimming took 3 bases from V and 7 from J, leaving 10 bases between them. CDR1 WSHSY and CDR2 SAAADI come from the germline V gene. The length of the CDR3 is 13 residues. The CDR3 is CASSEYRANEQFF. CDR3 DNA: TGCGCCAGCAGTGAATACAGGGCGAATGAGCAGTTCTTC.

This clone was seen only a few times. This chain connects TRBV6-5 to TRBJ2-7, with TRBD1 identical over 8 bases. With V trimmed by 2 bases and J by 3 bases, 0 bases remained unmatched. From germline, CDR1 is MNHEY and CDR2 SVGAGI. This CDR3 has 13 amino acids. CDR3 sequence (DNA): TGTGCCAGCAGTTACGACAGGGGCTACGAGCAGTACTTC. Its protein product is CASSYDRGYEQYF.

The J gene is TRBJ2-4, the V gene TRBV10-2, with no clear D. This CDR3 is 10 amino acids long. With 10 bases removed from V and 7 bases from J, the gap between germline ends came to 8 bases. CDR1 is WSHSY and CDR2 is SAAADI in the germline V gene. The CDR3 coding sequence is TGCGCCACGAGGTCGAACATTCAGTACTTC. Protein: CATRSNIQYF.

J is TRBJ1-5 and V is TRBV15, with D possibly being TRBD1 (6 bases). This CDR3 region has 14 residues. Germline CDR1 and CDR2: LNHNV and YYDKDF (reference sequence). V was shortened by 3 bases and J by 4 bases, with 10 bases between the two germline ends. CDR3 nucleotides: TGTGCCACCAGCAGTTGGACAGCTAATCAGCCCCAGCATTTT. Translation: CATSSWTANQPQHF.

This chain uses TRBV2 with TRBJ2-5; 9 nucleotides match TRBD2. CDR1 and CDR2 from the germline V gene are SNHLY and FYNNEI. Losses at the gene ends were 7 bases for V and 4 bases for J; bases not matched to a gene: 13. The CDR3 spans 16 residues. CDR3 DNA: TGTGCCAGCACCCTAGGCGCTAGCGGGGACTCAGAGACCCAGTACTTC. Translation gives CASTLGASGDSETQYF.

As DNA, the CDR3 is TGTGCCATCAAGGGGGACCTGACAGGTGGGGACGGGGAGCTGTTTTTT. The encoded protein is CAIKGDLTGGDGELFF. This sequence joins TRBV10-3 and TRBJ2-2; D might be TRBD1 (6 bases). V was trimmed by 7 bases and J by 7 bases, leaving 22 bases between them. CDR1 is ENHRY and CDR2 is SYGVKD in the germline V gene. The CDR3 runs to 16 residues.

This chain links TRBV9 with TRBJ1-2; D remains unclear. CDR1 is SGDLS, CDR2 YYNGEE, per germline. This CDR3 region has 13 residues. Trimming stripped 0 bases from V and 8 bases from J, with 11 bases between. The CDR3 reads CASSVAQASGYTF. The DNA of the CDR3 is TGTGCCAGCAGCGTAGCCCAGGCTTCGGGCTACACCTTC.

This clone was observed a handful of times. This chain connects TRBV11-2 to TRBJ1-6; maybe TRBD1 (5 bases). Germline V gives CDR1 SGHAT, CDR2 FQNNGV. The CDR3 sequence is 15 residues long. The germline V and J ends were trimmed by 4 bases and 10 bases, with 17 bases remaining between them. CDR3 sequence (DNA): TGTGCCAGCAGCTCCTCGGGGGGAAAGTTCTCACCCCTCCACTTT. It yields the protein CASSSSGGKFSPLHF.

The gene calls are TRBV10-3 and TRBJ1-3, with TRBD1 matching 9 bases. The CDR3 runs 16 residues. After removal of 6 bases from V and 2 bases from J, the junction contained 8 bases not matched to a gene. Looked up from germline, CDR1 is ENHRY and CDR2 is SYGVKD. The CDR3 DNA follows: TGTGCCATCAGCAAATTGGACAGGGGAGCTGGAAACACCATATATTTT. Its protein product is CAISKLDRGAGNTIYF.

This chain uses TRBV28 with TRBJ1-6; 9 nucleotides agree with TRBD1. This CDR3 is built from 15 residues. CDR1 is MDHEN and CDR2 is SYDVKM in the germline V gene. J was trimmed by 11 bases and V by 5 bases; bases with no gene match: 10. The DNA of the CDR3 is TGTGCCAGCAGTCCGGGAGGGACAGGGAGCCCACCCCTCCACTTT. It encodes CASSPGGTGSPPLHF.

The J gene is TRBJ2-7, the V gene TRBV15; D ambiguous. Germline values: CDR1 LNHNV, CDR2 YYDKDF (reference sequence). CDR3 length: 11 amino acids. Trimming removed 8 bases at V and 3 bases at J, with 8 bases between. This CDR3 reads CATPAIYEQYF. The CDR3 DNA is TGTGCCACCCCCGCTATCTACGAGCAGTACTTC.

The CDR3 loop is CASSYGRATDTQYF. The DNA of the CDR3 is TGTGCCAGCTCCTATGGCAGGGCCACAGATACGCAGTATTTT. This chain joins TRBV5-8 and TRBJ2-3; D is possibly TRBD1 (5 bases). From germline, CDR1 is SGHTS and CDR2 YDEGEE. The CDR3 spans 14 residues. With 7 bases removed from V and 2 bases from J, the gap between germline ends came to 14 bases.

The J gene is TRBJ2-6, the V gene TRBV5-1, with D perhaps TRBD2 (5 bases). The V end lost 5 bases, the J end lost 2 bases, and 14 bases lay between the germline ends. The germline V gene has CDR1 SGHRS and CDR2 YFSETQ. This CDR3 contains 16 residues. The CDR3 sequence is CASRDSLRPGANVLTF. CDR3 in DNA: TGCGCCAGCAGGGACTCCCTCCGTCCTGGGGCCAACGTCCTGACTTTC.

The chain joins TRBV19 to TRBJ1-1; the D gene is possibly TRBD1 (6 bases). The germline gives CDR1 LNHDA, CDR2 SQIVND (reference sequence). Trimming shortened V by 3 bases and J by 5 bases, and 19 bases separated the two germline ends. This CDR3 spans 16 amino acids. The chain's CDR3 is CASSIQQDSPGTEAFF. As DNA, the CDR3 is TGTGCCAGTAGTATCCAACAGGACAGCCCCGGGACTGAAGCTTTCTTT.

The V call is TRBV27, the J call TRBJ2-7, with TRBD1 matching 10 bases. The junction had 7 bases not matched to a gene; V was cut back by 5 bases and J by 6 bases. CDR3 length equals 14 residues. In germline, CDR1 is MNHEY, CDR2 SMNVEV (reference sequence). The CDR3 region is CASSRQGAGFEQYF. For the CDR3, the DNA is TGTGCCAGCAGTAGACAGGGGGCCGGGTTCGAGCAGTACTTC.

The chain uses TRBV5-1 and TRBJ1-6, with D maybe TRBD1 (5 bases). V lost 0 bases and J lost 4, with 8 bases in between. The CDR3 is 15 amino acids. Per the germline V gene, CDR1 is SGHRS and CDR2 is YFSETQ. The CDR3 bases are TGCGCCAGCAGCTTGGGGGGCAAGTATAATTCACCCCTCCACTTT. Translation: CASSLGGKYNSPLHF. Full variable domain (missing parts from reference TRBV5-1 and TRBJ1-6): KAGVTQTPRYLIKTRGQQVTLSCSPISGHRSVSWYQQTPGQGLQFLFEYFSETQRNKGNFPGRFSGRQFSNSRSEMNVSTLELGDSALYLCASSLGGKYNSPLHFGNGTRLTVT.

The rearrangement uses TRBV30 and TRBJ2-5, with 9 nucleotides matching TRBD1. This CDR3 is built from 14 residues. Germline values: CDR1 GTSNPN, CDR2 SVGIG (reference sequence). V lost 4 bases, J lost 2 bases, and 5 bases stayed unmatched. The CDR3 region is CAWTMTGGQETQYF. In nucleotides, the CDR3 is TGTGCCTGGACAATGACAGGGGGGCAAGAGACCCAGTACTTC.